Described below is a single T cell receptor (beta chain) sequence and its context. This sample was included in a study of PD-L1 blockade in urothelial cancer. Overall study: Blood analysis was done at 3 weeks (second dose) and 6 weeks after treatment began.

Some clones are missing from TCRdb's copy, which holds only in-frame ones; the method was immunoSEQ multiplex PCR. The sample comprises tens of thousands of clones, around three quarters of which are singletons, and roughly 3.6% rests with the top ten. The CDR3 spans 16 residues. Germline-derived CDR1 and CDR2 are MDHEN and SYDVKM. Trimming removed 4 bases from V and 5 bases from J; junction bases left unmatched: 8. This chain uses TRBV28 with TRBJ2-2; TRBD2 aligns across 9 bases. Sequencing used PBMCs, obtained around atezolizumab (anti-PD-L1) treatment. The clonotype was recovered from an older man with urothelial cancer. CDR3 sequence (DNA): TGTGCCAGCAGTTCATTCGTAGCGGGAGCTACCGGGGAGCTGTTTTTT. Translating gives CASSSFVAGATGELFF.